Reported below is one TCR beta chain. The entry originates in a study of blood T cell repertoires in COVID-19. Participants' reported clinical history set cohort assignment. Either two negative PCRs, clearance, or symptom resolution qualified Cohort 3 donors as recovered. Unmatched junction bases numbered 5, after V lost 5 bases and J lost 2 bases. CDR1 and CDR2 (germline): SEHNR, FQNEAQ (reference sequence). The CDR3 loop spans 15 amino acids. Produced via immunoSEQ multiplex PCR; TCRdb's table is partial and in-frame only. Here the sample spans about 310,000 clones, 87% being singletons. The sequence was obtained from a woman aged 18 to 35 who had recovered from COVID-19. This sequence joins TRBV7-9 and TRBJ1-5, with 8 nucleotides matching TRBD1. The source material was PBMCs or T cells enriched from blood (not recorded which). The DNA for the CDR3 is TGTGCCAGCAGCCCTGGGACAGGCCGCAATCAGCCCCAGCATTTT. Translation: CASSPGTGRNQPQHF.